The 23 T cell receptor beta chains below all came from one sample that was sequenced in a study of blood T cells in healthy people across ages. The authors ran a second PCR of about 6 to 11 cycles using a sample-barcoded 5' primer and a J-beta primer mix. TCRdb re-called the 5' RACE reads through MiXCR, storing one row per CDR3 protein. The data contain over 1,500,000 distinct CDR3 sequences, 40% to 55% of them singletons. Sequenced input: blood. The receptors here all came from a woman aged 40 to 50 in good health.

J is TRBJ2-1 and V is TRBV29-1; the D is unclear. The J call may not be correct, given that the DNA end is closer to TRBJ2-7. The CDR3 has 11 residues. Germline V gene data show CDR1 as SQVTM and CDR2 as ANQGSEA. The CDR3 region is CSVLKYNEQYF. In DNA, the CDR3 is TGCAGCGTTCTGAAGTACAATGAGCAGTACTTC.

V is TRBV2 and J is TRBJ2-1, with a tentative D call TRBD2 (6 bases). The germline V gene has CDR1 SNHLY and CDR2 FYNNEI. V was shortened by 6 bases and J by 10 bases, with 22 bases between the two germline ends. This CDR3 is 15 amino acids long. This chain's CDR3 is CASSQPGLQLGEQFF. The DNA for the CDR3 is TGTGCCAGCAGCCAACCGGGACTCCAACTTGGGGAGCAGTTCTTC. Combining the CDR3 with reference TRBV2 and TRBJ2-1 gives the whole variable domain EPEVTQTPSHQVTQMGQEVILRCVPISNHLYFYWYRQILGQKVEFLVSFYNNEISEKSEIFDDQFSVERPDGSNFTLKIRSTKLEDSAMYFCASSQPGLQLGEQFFGPGTRLTVL.

V and J are TRBV7-9 and TRBJ1-1; D is perhaps TRBD1 (6 bases). Trimming cost V 2 bases and J 6 bases, with 10 bases left between them. Germline V gene lookup returns CDR1 SEHNR and CDR2 FQNEAQ (reference sequence). The CDR3 is made up of 13 amino acids. DNA for the CDR3: TGTGCCAGCAGCTTATCCAACAGGGCTGAAGCTTTCTTT. Translated, it gives CASSLSNRAEAFF. The full variable domain, completed using reference TRBV7-9 and TRBJ1-1, is DTGVSQNPRHKITKRGQNVTFRCDPISEHNRLYWYRQTLGQGPEFLTYFQNEAQLEKSRLLSDRFSAERPKGSFSTLEIQRTEQGDSAMYLCASSLSNRAEAFFGQGTRLTVV.

The CDR3 coding sequence is TGTGCCAGCAGCCATCTGAACCGCCGGGACAGCTATGGCTACACCTTC. Its translation: CASSHLNRRDSYGYTF. V usage is TRBV4-2 and J usage is TRBJ1-2, with 7 bases fitting TRBD1. This CDR3 is built from 16 residues. With 3 bases clipped from V and 4 bases from J, the junction kept 11 bases outside the gene matches. Per the germline V gene, CDR1 is LGHNA and CDR2 is YNFKEQ.

The chain is built from TRBV6-1 and TRBJ1-6; D might be TRBD1 (5 bases). CDR3 length: 15 residues. Trimming took off 9 bases at V and 8 bases at J, with 20 bases between the two ends. The germline V gene encodes CDR1 MNHNS and CDR2 SASEGT. This chain's CDR3 is CASPRGDRYDSPLHF. Written as DNA, the CDR3 is TGTGCCAGTCCTAGAGGGGATCGTTATGATTCACCCCTCCACTTT.

This clonotype was observed a few times. The chain joins TRBV6-5 to TRBJ1-2; no reliable D call. CDR1 is MNHEY and CDR2 is SVGAGI in the germline V gene. V lost 2 bases and J lost 8, with 12 bases in between. The CDR3 is made up of 13 amino acids. CDR3 DNA sequence: TGTGCCAGCAGTTACGGGGAGGCGGGCGGCTACACCTTC. Protein product: CASSYGEAGGYTF.

This clonotype was detected only a few times. This sequence joins TRBV12-3 or TRBV12-4 and TRBJ2-5; D is undetermined. V dropped 1 base and J dropped 0 bases, with 6 bases sitting between them. The CDR3 is 14 residues long. This CDR3 is CASSLVDHQETQYF. The DNA of the CDR3 is TGTGCCAGCAGTTTAGTTGACCACCAAGAGACCCAGTACTTC.

Here the CDR3 reads CASSVGQGLYEQYF. CDR3 DNA: TGTGCCAGCAGCGTTGGACAGGGACTCTACGAGCAGTACTTC. The rearrangement links TRBV5-6 to TRBJ2-7, with 8 bases that match TRBD1. Germline CDR1 is SGHDT and CDR2 is YYEEEE. Trimming took 4 bases from V and 3 from J; bases not matched to a gene: 6. This CDR3 comprises 14 residues.

The sample holds a few counts of this clonotype. The chain is built from TRBV28 and TRBJ2-1; possible D gene TRBD2, 5 bases. V was trimmed by 7 bases and J by 2 bases, leaving 12 bases between them. This CDR3 region has 14 residues. Germline CDR1 and CDR2: MDHEN and SYDVKM. The CDR3 loop is CASTEAPAYNEQFF. CDR3 nucleotides: TGTGCCAGCACGGAGGCCCCCGCCTACAATGAGCAGTTCTTC.

The V gene is TRBV2, the J gene TRBJ2-3, with D maybe TRBD1 (6 bases). Germline loops: CDR1 SNHLY, CDR2 FYNNEI. Trimming removed 6 bases from V and 2 bases from J, with 18 bases in between. This CDR3 spans 16 amino acids. The CDR3 nucleotides are TGTGCCAGCAGCACACCCGGGACAACGTACACAGATACGCAGTATTTT. This translates into CASSTPGTTYTDTQYF.

This clonotype has a handful of counts. The V gene is TRBV12-3 or TRBV12-4, the J gene TRBJ1-2; perhaps TRBD1 as D (5 bases). The CDR3 totals 11 residues. Trimming shortened V by 6 bases and J by 8 bases, and 10 bases separated the two germline ends. The CDR3 nucleotides read TGTGCCAGCAGGACTAGGGGCGGCTACACCTTC. It translates to CASRTRGGYTF.

In its sample, this clonotype was seen a few times. The chain is built from TRBV3-1 and TRBJ2-3; D is unresolved. Trimming removed 7 bases at V and 6 bases at J, with 14 bases between. CDR3 size: 13 residues. CDR1 is LGHDT and CDR2 is YNNKEL in the germline V gene (reference sequence). The CDR3 DNA reads as TGTGCCAGCACGCACGCGAATGGTGATACGCAGTATTTT. As protein: CASTHANGDTQYF.

About this clonotype itself: One end of the junction does not line up with germline, which may come from a read error. This chain uses TRBV4-2 with TRBJ2-3, with 15 bases identical to TRBD2. From germline, CDR1 is LGHNA and CDR2 YNFKEQ. This CDR3 is built from 19 residues. The CDR3 DNA reads as TGTGCCAGCAGCCAAACAGGGACTAGCGGGGGGCCAGTCACAGATATGCAGTATTTT. Its protein is CASSQTGTSGGPVTDMQYF.

The chain links TRBV5-1 to TRBJ2-1, with D possibly being TRBD1 (6 bases). V dropped 2 bases and J dropped 0 bases, with 15 bases sitting between them. Looked up from germline, CDR1 is SGHRS and CDR2 is YFSETQ. The CDR3 sequence is 17 residues long. The CDR3 nucleotides read TGCGCCAGCAGCTTACGGGATCGAGGGGGCTCCTACAATGAGCAGTTCTTC. Encoded protein: CASSLRDRGGSYNEQFF.

The V gene is TRBV6-2 or TRBV6-3, the J gene TRBJ2-7, with 9 nucleotides matching TRBD1. The CDR3 consists of 15 residues. CDR1 and CDR2 from the germline V gene are MNHEY and SVGEGT. J was trimmed by 1 base and V by 6 bases; bases with no gene match: 7. The CDR3 is CASRNRDRASYEQYF. The DNA of the CDR3 is TGTGCCAGCAGAAACCGGGACAGGGCTTCCTACGAGCAGTACTTC.

V and J are TRBV7-2 and TRBJ1-5, with no clear D. Germline V CDR1 and CDR2: SGHTA, FQGNSA. Trimming removed 5 bases from V and 9 bases from J, with 14 bases in between. The length of the CDR3 is 13 residues. CDR3 nucleotides: TGTGCCAGCAGCGGGCTGCCGGAGGGGCCCCAGCATTTT. Protein: CASSGLPEGPQHF. The full variable domain, in which reference TRBV7-2 and TRBJ1-5 provide the parts outside the CDR3, is GAGVSQSPSNKVTEKGKDVELRCDPISGHTALYWYRQSLGQGLEFLIYFQGNSAPDKSGLPSDRFSAERTGGSVSTLTIQRTQQEDSAVYLCASSGLPEGPQHFGDGTRLSIL.

The chain recombines TRBV4-2 with TRBJ2-5; TRBD2 matches 9 bases. Germline loops: CDR1 LGHNA, CDR2 YNFKEQ. This CDR3 has 18 residues. Trimming cost V 1 base and J 2 bases; bases outside gene matches: 11. Here the CDR3 reads CASSQAQRGAGIQETQYF. The CDR3 region has the DNA TGTGCCAGCAGCCAAGCCCAGCGGGGGGCCGGGATTCAAGAGACCCAGTACTTC.

The chain couples TRBV20-1 to TRBJ2-4; D is perhaps TRBD1 (6 bases). This CDR3 contains 16 residues. Germline CDR1 is DFQATT and CDR2 is SNEGSKA (reference sequence). V lost 2 bases and J lost 2, with 16 bases in between. The CDR3 sequence: CSARRSGQSSKNIQYF. CDR3 bases: TGCAGTGCTAGAAGGTCAGGACAGTCCTCCAAAAACATTCAGTACTTC.

This clonotype was picked up one time. The junction departs from germline at one end; a sequencing error may be responsible. The rearrangement joins TRBV7-9 to TRBJ1-4, with TRBD1 matching 8 bases. The CDR3 extends over 15 amino acids. Germline CDR1 and CDR2: SEHNR and FQNEAQ (reference sequence). CDR3 amino acids: CASSVGTGTNERLFF. Here the CDR3 DNA reads TGTGCCAGCAGCGTCGGGACAGGAACTAATGAAAGACTGTTTTTT.

This sequence joins TRBV11-2 and TRBJ2-5; D is undetermined. The CDR3 sequence is 15 residues long. The germline CDR1 and CDR2 sequences are SGHAT and FQNNGV. V shed 3 bases and J shed 5 bases, with 16 bases lying between them. CDR3 nucleotide sequence: TGTGCCAGCAGCTTGGGCACCTCATCCCAGGAGACCCAGTACTTC. Protein product: CASSLGTSSQETQYF.

J is TRBJ2-7 and V is TRBV6-2 or TRBV6-3, with 7 positions matching TRBD2. Losses at the gene ends were 0 bases for V and 2 bases for J; bases not matched to a gene: 10. Germline assignment: CDR1 MNHEY and CDR2 SVGEGT. The CDR3 totals 17 residues. CDR3 sequence (DNA): TGTGCCAGCAGTTACTCCCGGGGAGCGGGGATTGCCTACGAGCAGTACTTC. It yields the protein CASSYSRGAGIAYEQYF.

This clonotype was counted only a few times. The rearrangement joins TRBV12-3 or TRBV12-4 to TRBJ1-6; a weak D match, TRBD1 (5 bases). The germline V and J ends were trimmed by 4 bases and 6 bases, with 10 bases remaining between them. This CDR3 is built from 14 residues. The CDR3 DNA reads as TGTGCCAGCAGTTGGGGCAGCCTTAATTCACCCCTCCACTTT. It yields the protein CASSWGSLNSPLHF.

The CDR3 is CASLGGANLYNEQFF. The CDR3 DNA follows: TGTGCCAGCTTGGGAGGGGCGAATCTTTACAATGAGCAGTTCTTC. V gene TRBV7-2 combines with J gene TRBJ2-1; TRBD2 matches at 7 bases. The germline V gene encodes CDR1 SGHTA and CDR2 FQGNSA. The CDR3 is 15 residues long. The trim removed 8 bases at V and 4 bases at J, leaving 11 bases unmatched.